Shown below are 20 T cell receptor beta chains from a single sample sequenced in a study of tumor-infiltrating lymphocytes in oesophageal squamous cell carcinoma. A single record per CDR3 protein comes from TCRdb applying MiXCR to the PCR reads. The table has over 12,000 distinct CDR3 sequences, 46% seen once. What was sequenced was blood. The receptors were sampled from a male donor with esophageal squamous cell carcinoma.

V and J are TRBV7-4 and TRBJ2-2; 10 bases are shared with TRBD2. The CDR3 totals 18 residues. CDR1 is SGHVT and CDR2 is SQSDAQ in the germline V gene. V gave up 7 bases and J gave up 0 bases; unmatched junction bases: 11. CDR3 sequence (DNA): TGTGCCAGCATCGATAGGACTAGCGGTAATACGAACACCGGGGAGCTGTTTTTT. The encoded protein is CASIDRTSGNTNTGELFF.

This clonotype is categorized as medium-sized. The chain uses TRBV7-2 and TRBJ2-7; D is unclear. The CDR3 totals 12 residues. Deletions cut 1 base from V and 4 bases from J, with 5 bases between. Germline V gene sequence: CDR1 SGHTA, CDR2 FQGNSA. The CDR3 coding sequence is TGTGCCAGCAGCTTAGGGCAATACGAGCAGTACTTC. Translated, it gives CASSLGQYEQYF. The complete variable domain, with remaining parts taken from reference TRBV7-2 and TRBJ2-7, reads GAGVSQSPSNKVTEKGKDVELRCDPISGHTALYWYRQSLGQGLEFLIYFQGNSAPDKSGLPSDRFSAERTGGSVSTLTIQRTQQEDSAVYLCASSLGQYEQYFGPGTRLTVT.

V and J are TRBV7-3 and TRBJ2-3; 13 bases are shared with TRBD2. Losses at the gene ends were 5 bases for V and 7 bases for J; bases not matched to a gene: 3. Germline V gene lookup returns CDR1 SGHTA and CDR2 FQGTGA. The CDR3 is 14 residues long. The CDR3 nucleotides are TGTGCCAGCAGCGAACTAGCGGGGGGGCATACGCAGTATTTT. Amino acid sequence: CASSELAGGHTQYF. Full variable domain (remainder filled in from reference TRBV7-3 and TRBJ2-3): GAGVSQTPSNKVTEKGKYVELRCDPISGHTALYWYRQSLGQGPEFLIYFQGTGAADDSGLPNDRFFAVRPEGSVSTLKIQRTERGDSAVYLCASSELAGGHTQYFGPGTRLTVL.

The V and J genes are TRBV7-6 and TRBJ2-5, with unresolved D. CDR1 is SGHVS, CDR2 FNYEAQ, per germline. This CDR3 region has 15 residues. The V end was cut by 6 bases, the J end by 4 bases, with 18 bases between. The CDR3 protein is CASRLRHIPIETQYF. The DNA of the CDR3 is TGTGCCAGCAGACTCCGACACATACCTATAGAGACCCAGTACTTC.

The chain has TRBV7-8 and TRBJ2-1; 9 positions agree with TRBD1. The DNA end is a closer match to TRBJ2-7, so the J assignment may be wrong. Germline V lookup: CDR1 SGHVS, CDR2 FQNEAQ. This CDR3 contains 15 residues. The CDR3: CASSLDRTGVDEQYF. The DNA for the CDR3 is TGTGCCAGCAGCTTAGATAGGACAGGGGTGGACGAGCAGTACTTC.

There are a few counts of this clonotype. The genes are TRBV7-8 and TRBJ2-1; D could derive from TRBD1 or TRBD2 (5 bases each). The DNA end favors TRBJ2-7, so the J call may be wrong. There are 16 residues in the CDR3. Germline-derived CDR1 and CDR2 are SGHVS and FQNEAQ. DNA of the CDR3: TGTGCCAGCAGCCGGGACGGTCAGAGCTCCTACAATGAGCAGTACTTC. This gives the protein CASSRDGQSSYNEQYF.

In its sample, this clonotype is medium-sized. One junction end disagrees with the germline gene, perhaps due to a read error. The gene calls are TRBV7-2 and TRBJ2-7; D may match TRBD1 or TRBD2 (5 bases each). Germline V gene lookup returns CDR1 SGHTA and CDR2 FQGNSA. CDR3 size: 14 residues. The CDR3 coding sequence is TGTGCCAGCAGCAGGGACGGTGCTAATTCACCCCTCCACTTC. Amino acid sequence: CASSRDGANSPLHF.

V is TRBV6-6 and J is TRBJ2-5; TRBD1 agrees at 8 bases. The end of the DNA fits TRBJ2-1 better, so the J call may be wrong. The germline V gene has CDR1 MNHNY and CDR2 SVGAGI (reference sequence). The CDR3 has 19 amino acids. CDR3 in amino acids: CASSVRSRTGLSIINEQFF. CDR3 nucleotides: TGTGCCAGCAGTGTCCGAAGTCGGACAGGGCTTTCAATTATCAATGAGCAGTTCTTC.

The V call is TRBV6-5, the J call TRBJ1-1; D unresolved. The germline V gene has CDR1 MNHEY and CDR2 SVGAGI. The CDR3 totals 15 residues. The ends were cut back, 0 bases at V and 3 bases at J, with 11 bases in the middle. This CDR3 reads CASSYSSGIYTEAFF. In DNA form, the CDR3 reads TGTGCCAGCAGTTACTCCTCGGGTATTTACACTGAAGCTTTCTTT.

The chain recombines TRBV6-2 or TRBV6-3 with TRBJ2-7; D gene unclear. CDR3 length: 13 amino acids. Trimming left V 0 bases short and J 5 bases short, with 8 bases between. Germline CDR1 and CDR2: MNHEY and SVGEGT. Here the CDR3 reads CASSYSISNEQYF. CDR3 DNA: TGTGCCAGCAGTTACTCGATAAGCAACGAGCAGTACTTC.

V and J are TRBV7-2 and TRBJ2-5; no definite D call. The J call is uncertain, as TRBJ1-2 better fits the DNA end. From germline, CDR1 is SGHTA and CDR2 FQGNSA. The CDR3 has 13 amino acids. The CDR3 DNA reads TGTGCCAGCAGCTTAGTAGGGAATGGTGGCTACACCTTC. It encodes CASSLVGNGGYTF.

V gene TRBV7-2 combines with J gene TRBJ2-1, with unresolved D. Trimming shortened V by 8 bases and J by 5 bases, and 13 bases separated the two germline ends. The CDR3 contains 13 residues. The V gene's germline CDR1 is SGHTA and CDR2 FQGNSA. Written as DNA, the CDR3 is TGTGCCAGCCGCGTTTCCAGAGACAATGAGCAGTTCTTC. This sequence encodes CASRVSRDNEQFF.

This clonotype appeared many times. The chain joins TRBV6-1 to TRBJ2-5, with D uncertain. The V end was cut by 3 bases, the J end by 5 bases, with 13 bases between. This CDR3 has 14 amino acids. Germline values: CDR1 MNHNS, CDR2 SASEGT. This CDR3 is CASSDLGLGETQYF. The CDR3 region has the DNA TGTGCCAGCAGTGACCTAGGCCTAGGCGAGACCCAGTACTTC.

V usage is TRBV7-2 and J usage is TRBJ2-1; either TRBD1 or TRBD2 may supply D (5 bases each). The DNA end is a closer match to TRBJ2-5, so the J assignment may be wrong. Germline V gene data show CDR1 as SGHTA and CDR2 as FQGNSA. The CDR3 length is 13 residues. DNA of the CDR3: TGTGCCAGCAGCTCCGGGACGTATGGGACCCAGTACTTC. Translated, it gives CASSSGTYGTQYF.

CDR3 protein: CASSWDRETQYF. The CDR3 DNA reads as TGTGCCAGCAGCTGGGACAGGGAGACCCAGTACTTC. The V and J genes are TRBV7-2 and TRBJ2-1; 8 bases map to TRBD1. The J call may be faulty, since TRBJ2-5 better matches the DNA end. Looked up from germline, CDR1 is SGHTA and CDR2 is FQGNSA. The CDR3 runs to 12 residues.

The genes are TRBV11-2 and TRBJ1-3; D call uncertain. Trimming removed 4 bases at V and 2 bases at J, with 9 bases between. The CDR3 length is 14 residues. Germline CDR1 SGHAT, CDR2 FQNNGV. The CDR3 sequence: CASSSASAGNTIYF. The CDR3 DNA reads TGTGCCAGCAGCTCCGCTAGCGCTGGAAACACCATATATTTT. The full variable domain, rest sourced from reference TRBV11-2 and TRBJ1-3, is EAGVAQSPRYKIIEKRQSVAFWCNPISGHATLYWYQQILGQGPKLLIQFQNNGVVDDSQLPKDRFSAERLKGVDSTLKIQPAKLEDSAVYLCASSSASAGNTIYFGEGSWLTVV.

This clonotype was seen only a few times. The chain links TRBV7-6 to TRBJ2-3; D gene uncertain. Trimming stripped 7 bases from V and 5 bases from J, with 10 bases between. Germline V gene lookup returns CDR1 SGHVS and CDR2 FNYEAQ. The CDR3 totals 12 residues. The CDR3 protein is CASNQNIDTQYF. The CDR3 nucleotides read TGTGCCAGCAACCAAAACATAGATACGCAGTATTTT.

This clonotype is medium-sized (0.01 to 0.1%) within its sample. The chain couples TRBV6-1 to TRBJ2-3, with D possibly TRBD2 on 5 matching bases. Germline V CDR1 and CDR2: MNHNS, SASEGT. V shed 5 bases and J shed 3 bases, with 12 bases lying between them. The CDR3 has 14 residues. As DNA, the CDR3 is TGTGCCAGCAGTATTAGCGCAAGGACAGATACGCAGTATTTT. Translated, it gives CASSISARTDTQYF.

This clonotype qualifies as medium-sized. CDR3: CASSIGQGHYNEQFF. The CDR3, as DNA: TGTGCCAGCAGTATTGGACAGGGGCACTACAATGAGCAGTTCTTC. The chain joins TRBV12-3 or TRBV12-4 to TRBJ2-1; TRBD1 matches at 9 bases. The length of the CDR3 is 15 residues. The junction had 5 bases not matched to a gene; V was cut back by 5 bases and J by 3 bases.

This clonotype is termed medium-sized (0.01 to 0.1%). The chain has TRBV7-9 and TRBJ2-2; D remains ambiguous. Germline CDR1 is SEHNR and CDR2 is FQNEAQ (reference sequence). The V end was cut by 5 bases, the J end by 0 bases, with 7 bases between. CDR3 length: 14 amino acids. CDR3 sequence (DNA): TGTGCCAGCAGCACCCGGGCGAACACCGGGGAGCTGTTTTTT. This gives the protein CASSTRANTGELFF.